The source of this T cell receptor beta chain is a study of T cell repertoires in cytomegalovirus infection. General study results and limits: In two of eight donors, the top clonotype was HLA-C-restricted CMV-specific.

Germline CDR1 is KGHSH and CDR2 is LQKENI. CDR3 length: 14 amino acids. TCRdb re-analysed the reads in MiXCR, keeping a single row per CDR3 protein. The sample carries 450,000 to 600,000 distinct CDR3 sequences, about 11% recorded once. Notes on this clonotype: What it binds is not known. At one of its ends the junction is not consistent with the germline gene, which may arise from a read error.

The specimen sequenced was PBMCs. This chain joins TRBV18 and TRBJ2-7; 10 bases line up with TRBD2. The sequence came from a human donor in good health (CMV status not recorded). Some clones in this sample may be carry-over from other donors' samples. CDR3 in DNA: TGTGCCACCTCACGAGCGGGAGGGGTCCACGAGCAGTACTTC. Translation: CATSRAGGVHEQYF. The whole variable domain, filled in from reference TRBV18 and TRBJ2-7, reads NAGVMQNPRHLVRRRGQEARLRCSPMKGHSHVYWYRQLPEEGLKFMVYLQKENIIDESGMPKERFSAEFPKEGPSILRIQQVVRGDSAAYFCATSRAGGVHEQYFGPGTRLTVT.